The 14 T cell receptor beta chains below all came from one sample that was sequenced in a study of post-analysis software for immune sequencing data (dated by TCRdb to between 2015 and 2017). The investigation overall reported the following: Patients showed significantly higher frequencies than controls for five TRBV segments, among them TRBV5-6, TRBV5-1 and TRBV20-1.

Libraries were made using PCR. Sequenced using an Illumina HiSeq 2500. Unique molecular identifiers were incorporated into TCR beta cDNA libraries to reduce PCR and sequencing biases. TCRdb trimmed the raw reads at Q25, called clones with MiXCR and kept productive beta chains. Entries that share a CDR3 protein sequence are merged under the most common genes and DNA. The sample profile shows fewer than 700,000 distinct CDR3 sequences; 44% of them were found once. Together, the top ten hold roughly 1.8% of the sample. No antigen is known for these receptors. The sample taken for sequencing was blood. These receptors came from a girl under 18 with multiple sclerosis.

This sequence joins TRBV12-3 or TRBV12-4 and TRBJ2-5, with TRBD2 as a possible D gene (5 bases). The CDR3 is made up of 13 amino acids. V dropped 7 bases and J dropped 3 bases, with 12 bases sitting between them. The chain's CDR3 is CASTGTSKETQYF. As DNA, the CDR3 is TGTGCCAGCACCGGCACTAGTAAAGAGACCCAGTACTTC.

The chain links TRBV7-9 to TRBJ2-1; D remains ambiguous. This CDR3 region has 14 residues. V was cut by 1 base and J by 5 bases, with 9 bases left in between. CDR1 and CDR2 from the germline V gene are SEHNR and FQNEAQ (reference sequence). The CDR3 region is CASSLGRADNEQFF. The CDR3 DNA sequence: TGTGCCAGCAGCTTAGGTCGAGCCGACAATGAGCAGTTCTTC.

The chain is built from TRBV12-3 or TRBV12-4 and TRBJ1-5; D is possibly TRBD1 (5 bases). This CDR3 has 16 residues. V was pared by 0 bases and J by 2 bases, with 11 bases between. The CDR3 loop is CASSLAGVAGNQPQHF. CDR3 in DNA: TGTGCCAGCAGTTTAGCGGGGGTGGCGGGCAATCAGCCCCAGCATTTT.

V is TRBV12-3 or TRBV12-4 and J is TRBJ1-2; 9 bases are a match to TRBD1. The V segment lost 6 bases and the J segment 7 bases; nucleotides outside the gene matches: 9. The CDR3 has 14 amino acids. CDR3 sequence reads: CASRTGQGIVGYTF. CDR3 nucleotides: TGTGCCAGCAGAACCGGACAGGGGATAGTTGGCTACACCTTC.

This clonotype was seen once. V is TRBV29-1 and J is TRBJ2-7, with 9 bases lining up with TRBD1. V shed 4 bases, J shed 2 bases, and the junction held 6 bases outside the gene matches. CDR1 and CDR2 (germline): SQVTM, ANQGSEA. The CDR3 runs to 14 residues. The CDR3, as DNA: TGCAGCGTTGGATTCGGGACAGGGACCTACGAGCAGTACTTC. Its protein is CSVGFGTGTYEQYF.

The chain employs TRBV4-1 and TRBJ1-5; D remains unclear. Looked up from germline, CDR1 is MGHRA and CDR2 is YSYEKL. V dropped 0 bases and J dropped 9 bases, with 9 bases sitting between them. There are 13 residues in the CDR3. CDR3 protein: CASSQEGITPQHF. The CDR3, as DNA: TGCGCCAGCAGCCAAGAGGGAATAACGCCCCAGCATTTT.

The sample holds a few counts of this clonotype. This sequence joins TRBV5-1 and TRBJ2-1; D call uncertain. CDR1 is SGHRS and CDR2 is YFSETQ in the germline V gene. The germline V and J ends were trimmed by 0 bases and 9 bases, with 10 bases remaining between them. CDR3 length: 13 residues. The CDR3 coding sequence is TGCGCCAGCAGCTTGGTGCTGCGACCTGAGCAGTTCTTC. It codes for CASSLVLRPEQFF.

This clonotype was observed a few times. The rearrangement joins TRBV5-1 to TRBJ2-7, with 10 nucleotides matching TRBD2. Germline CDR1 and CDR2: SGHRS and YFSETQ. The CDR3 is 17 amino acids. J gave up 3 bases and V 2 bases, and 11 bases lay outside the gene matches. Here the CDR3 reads CASSFSGQTSGLYEQYF. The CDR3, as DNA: TGCGCCAGCAGCTTCTCCGGCCAGACTAGCGGGCTCTACGAGCAGTACTTC.

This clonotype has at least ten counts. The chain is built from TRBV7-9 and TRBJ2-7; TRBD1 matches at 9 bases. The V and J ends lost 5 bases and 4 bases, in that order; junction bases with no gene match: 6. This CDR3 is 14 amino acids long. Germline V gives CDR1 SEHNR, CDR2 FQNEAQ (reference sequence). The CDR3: CASSPGQGRYEQYF. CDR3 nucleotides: TGTGCCAGCAGCCCCGGACAGGGGAGATACGAGCAGTACTTC.

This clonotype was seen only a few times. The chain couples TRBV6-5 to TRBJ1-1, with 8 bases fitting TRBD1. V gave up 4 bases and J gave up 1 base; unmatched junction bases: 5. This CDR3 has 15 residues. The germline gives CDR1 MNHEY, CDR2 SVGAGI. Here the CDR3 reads CASSFSGTGNTEAFF. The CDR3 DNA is TGTGCCAGCAGTTTTTCCGGGACAGGGAACACTGAAGCTTTCTTT.

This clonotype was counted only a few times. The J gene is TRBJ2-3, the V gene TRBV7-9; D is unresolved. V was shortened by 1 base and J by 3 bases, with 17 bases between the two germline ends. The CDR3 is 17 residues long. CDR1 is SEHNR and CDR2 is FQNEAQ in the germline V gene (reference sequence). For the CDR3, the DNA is TGTGCCAGCAGCTTAGTCACATCCAAACCCCAAACAGATACGCAGTATTTT. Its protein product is CASSLVTSKPQTDTQYF.

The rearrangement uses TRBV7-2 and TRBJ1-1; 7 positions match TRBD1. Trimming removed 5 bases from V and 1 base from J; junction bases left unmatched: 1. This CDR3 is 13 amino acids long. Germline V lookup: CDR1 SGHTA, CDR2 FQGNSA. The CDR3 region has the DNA TGTGCCAGCAGCCGGACAGGGAACACTGAAGCTTTCTTT. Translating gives CASSRTGNTEAFF.

The CDR3 is CASSYDSYTSGNEQFF. In nucleotides, the CDR3 is TGTGCCAGCAGTTACGATTCGTACACCTCAGGCAATGAGCAGTTCTTC. The chain recombines TRBV6-5 with TRBJ2-1; no definite D call. Trimming shortened V by 2 bases and J by 6 bases, and 17 bases separated the two germline ends. Germline assignment: CDR1 MNHEY and CDR2 SVGAGI. The CDR3 sequence is 16 residues long.

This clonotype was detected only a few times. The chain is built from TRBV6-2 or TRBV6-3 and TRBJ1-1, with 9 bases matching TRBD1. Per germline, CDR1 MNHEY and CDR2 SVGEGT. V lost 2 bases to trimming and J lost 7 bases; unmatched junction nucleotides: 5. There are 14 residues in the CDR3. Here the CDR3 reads CASSYRTGDDEAFF. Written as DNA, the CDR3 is TGTGCCAGCAGTTACAGGACAGGGGATGATGAAGCTTTCTTT.